This T cell receptor (beta chain) was recorded in a study of blood T cell repertoires in COVID-19. Study overall: From the United States, Italy and Spain came samples of acute and convalescent COVID-19. T cells, B-cell-depleted T cells, or PBMCs supplied cDNA or gDNA.

This CDR3 is 15 amino acids long. Germline V gene data show CDR1 as MRHNA and CDR2 as SNTAGT. Trimming at V came to 8 bases and at J to 4 bases, leaving 9 bases not matched to a gene. Authors' processing steps: Scientists estimated how many nucleated cells there were by amplifying reference gene primers. Repertoires were generated with immunoSEQ multiplex PCR, while TCRdb's copy carries only in-frame clones and drops some. V and J calls and clone size follow that table, whereas D and trimming were derived from the DNA. The sample has tens of thousands of clones, almost 85% seen once; the top ten hold 1.2%.

The material sequenced was peripheral blood. This clonotype was obtained from a woman of 80 years or more with acute or convalescent COVID-19. The chain carries TRBV6-4 and TRBJ2-3; 10 bases are a match to TRBD2. CDR3 protein: CASGPEAGGADTQYF. CDR3 DNA: TGTGCCAGCGGGCCCGAAGCGGGAGGGGCAGATACGCAGTATTTT.